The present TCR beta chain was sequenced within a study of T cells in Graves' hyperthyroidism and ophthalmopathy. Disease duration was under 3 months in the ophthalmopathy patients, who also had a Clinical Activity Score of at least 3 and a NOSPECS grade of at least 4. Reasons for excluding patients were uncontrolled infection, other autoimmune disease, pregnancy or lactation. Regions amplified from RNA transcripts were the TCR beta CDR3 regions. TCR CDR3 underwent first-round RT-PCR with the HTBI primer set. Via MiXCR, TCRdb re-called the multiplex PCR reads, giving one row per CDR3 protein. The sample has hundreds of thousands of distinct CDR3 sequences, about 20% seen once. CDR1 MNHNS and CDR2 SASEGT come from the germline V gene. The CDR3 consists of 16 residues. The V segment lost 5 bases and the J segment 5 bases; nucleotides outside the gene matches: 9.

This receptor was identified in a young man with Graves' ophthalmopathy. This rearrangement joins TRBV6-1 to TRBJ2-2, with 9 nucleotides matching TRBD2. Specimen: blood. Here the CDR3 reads CASSSGTSPRTGELFF. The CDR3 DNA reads TGTGCCAGCAGTTCCGGGACTAGCCCGAGAACCGGGGAGCTGTTTTTT.